Below are 13 T cell receptor beta chains sequenced from a single sample in a study of T cell clones after liver transplantation. TCRdb keeps only in-frame clones here, not all; method: immunoSEQ multiplex PCR. Of 6,000 to 6,500 clones in the sample, 70% to 80% were seen once. The input for sequencing was CD8+ T cells from blood, taken 24 months after liver transplant. The source is a human patient who received a liver transplant. Some T cells may be the graft donor's.

The genes are TRBV27 and TRBJ2-1; D gene unclear. The CDR3 consists of 13 residues. V was trimmed by 3 bases and J by 8 bases, leaving 11 bases between them. In germline, CDR1 is MNHEY, CDR2 SMNVEV (reference sequence). CDR3 DNA: TGTGCCAGCAGTTTCCGCAAGTTGGATGAGCAGTTCTTC. The encoded protein is CASSFRKLDEQFF.

The chain employs TRBV27 and TRBJ2-2; no definite D call. This CDR3 contains 14 residues. V lost 4 bases and J 3 bases, leaving 9 bases between the germline ends. The germline CDR1 and CDR2 sequences are MNHEY and SMNVEV (reference sequence). The CDR3 region is CASSWFGDTGELFF. DNA of the CDR3: TGTGCCAGCAGTTGGTTTGGGGACACCGGGGAGCTGTTTTTT.

This chain joins TRBV4-1 and TRBJ2-3; 8 nucleotides agree with TRBD2. Germline V gene sequence: CDR1 MGHRA, CDR2 YSYEKL. The CDR3 contains 15 residues. The J segment lost 0 bases and the V segment lost 2 bases, leaving 1 base of the junction unmatched. For the CDR3, the DNA is TGCGCCAGCAGCCAAAGCGGGAGTAGCACAGATACGCAGTATTTT. Translated, it gives CASSQSGSSTDTQYF.

CDR3 residues: CASSSALAKRGHEQYF. DNA of the CDR3: TGTGCCAGCAGCTCAGCCCTAGCCAAAAGGGGTCACGAGCAGTACTTC. This chain uses TRBV7-2 with TRBJ2-7; D is possibly TRBD1 or TRBD2 (5 bases each). From germline, CDR1 is SGHTA and CDR2 FQGNSA. V was clipped by 4 bases and J by 5 bases, with 21 bases between them. The CDR3 totals 16 residues.

The V and J genes are TRBV5-6 and TRBJ2-7, with D perhaps TRBD2 (5 bases). V was clipped by 5 bases and J by 3 bases, with 9 bases between them. This CDR3 has 12 residues. CDR1 and CDR2 from the germline V gene are SGHDT and YYEEEE. CDR3 loop: CASSLTNYEQYF. As DNA, the CDR3 is TGTGCCAGCAGTTTGACTAACTACGAGCAGTACTTC.

The sample holds one count of this clone. The chain carries TRBV14 and TRBJ1-2; D is uncertain. Trimming removed 0 bases from V and 2 bases from J, with 13 bases in between. Germline CDR1 and CDR2: SGHDN and FVKESK. The CDR3 covers 16 residues. This CDR3 reads CASSQDPYGGNYGYTF. Here the CDR3 DNA reads TGTGCCAGCAGCCAAGATCCGTACGGCGGCAACTATGGCTACACCTTC.

This clone has only a few counts. The genes are TRBV2 and TRBJ1-2, with D maybe TRBD1 (5 bases). Germline loops: CDR1 SNHLY, CDR2 FYNNEI. With 4 bases removed from V and 0 bases from J, the gap between germline ends came to 12 bases. CDR3 length equals 15 residues. CDR3 sequence (DNA): TGTGCCAGCAGTGGCCCGAAGGGGTCTAACTATGGCTACACCTTC. Its translation is CASSGPKGSNYGYTF.

This clone is categorized as medium-sized (0.01 to 0.1%). The V gene is TRBV4-1, the J gene TRBJ1-2; D is uncertain. The CDR3 runs 15 residues. Germline CDR1 MGHRA, CDR2 YSYEKL. V dropped 0 bases and J dropped 6 bases, with 14 bases sitting between them. In DNA form, the CDR3 reads TGCGCCAGCAGCCAAGATTCCGGACGGCTCGATGGCTACACCTTC. It encodes CASSQDSGRLDGYTF.

This clone was detected a few times. V is TRBV6-6 and J is TRBJ1-1; TRBD1 aligns across 7 bases. The CDR3 sequence is 15 residues long. Germline V gives CDR1 MNHNY, CDR2 SVGAGI (reference sequence). With 3 bases clipped from V and 3 bases from J, the junction kept 7 bases outside the gene matches. CDR3 DNA sequence: TGTGCCAGCAGTTATATGACAGGGAAGGACACTGAAGCTTTCTTT. Its translation: CASSYMTGKDTEAFF.

The gene calls are TRBV13 and TRBJ2-1; tentatively, D is TRBD2 (7 bases). Germline CDR1 is PRHDT and CDR2 is FYEKMQ (reference sequence). V gave up 1 base and J gave up 9 bases, with 13 bases separating them. This CDR3 has 14 residues. CDR3 sequence reads: CASSLAGGRGEQFF. Here the CDR3 DNA reads TGTGCCAGCAGCTTAGCGGGGGGCCGGGGTGAGCAGTTCTTC.

The genes are TRBV5-6 and TRBJ2-7, with D unclear. The CDR3 is 15 residues long. V lost 1 base and J 1 base, leaving 12 bases between the germline ends. Per the germline V gene, CDR1 is SGHDT and CDR2 is YYEEEE. The CDR3 is CASSLLDPTSYEQYF. The CDR3 nucleotides are TGTGCCAGCAGCTTGCTGGACCCAACGTCCTACGAGCAGTACTTC.

This clone has more than one count but fewer than ten. V gene TRBV7-9 combines with J gene TRBJ2-3, with D perhaps TRBD1 (6 bases). This CDR3 has 13 amino acids. From germline, CDR1 is SEHNR and CDR2 FQNEAQ (reference sequence). Trimming took 5 bases from V and 1 from J, leaving 7 bases between them. The CDR3 region is CASSPGGTDTQYF. For the CDR3, the DNA is TGTGCCAGCAGCCCAGGGGGCACAGATACGCAGTATTTT.

This chain uses TRBV4-1 with TRBJ2-1; TRBD1 matches 7 bases. J lost 3 bases, V lost 5 bases, and 7 bases had no gene match. The germline gives CDR1 MGHRA, CDR2 YSYEKL. This CDR3 has 15 residues. The CDR3 here is CASSSSRDSYNEQFF. The CDR3 DNA is TGCGCCAGCAGCTCCTCCCGGGACAGCTACAATGAGCAGTTCTTC.